This TCR beta chain originates from a study of cytomegalovirus exposure and HLA in healthy donors. The study's findings and limits: Accurate HLA-A and HLA-B prediction from TCR beta sequences was reported for most subjects.

In the PCR, 60 Vbeta and 13 Jbeta primers were used. The method was immunoSEQ multiplex PCR; TCRdb's version includes in-frame clones alone and lacks a portion of them. This table holds about 35,000 clones, 75% to 90% found once. Looked up from germline, CDR1 is LNHDA and CDR2 is SQIVND (reference sequence). Trimming removed 4 bases at V and 1 base at J, with 10 bases between. The CDR3 covers 14 residues. As concerns this clone: What it binds is unknown.

V and J are TRBV19 and TRBJ2-5, with D hard to call. The TCR comes from a male donor in good health and CMV-seronegative. Sequences were obtained from PBMCs. CDR3 DNA: TGTGCCAGTAGTACTCAGTATACCCAAGAGACCCAGTACTTC. Translation gives CASSTQYTQETQYF.